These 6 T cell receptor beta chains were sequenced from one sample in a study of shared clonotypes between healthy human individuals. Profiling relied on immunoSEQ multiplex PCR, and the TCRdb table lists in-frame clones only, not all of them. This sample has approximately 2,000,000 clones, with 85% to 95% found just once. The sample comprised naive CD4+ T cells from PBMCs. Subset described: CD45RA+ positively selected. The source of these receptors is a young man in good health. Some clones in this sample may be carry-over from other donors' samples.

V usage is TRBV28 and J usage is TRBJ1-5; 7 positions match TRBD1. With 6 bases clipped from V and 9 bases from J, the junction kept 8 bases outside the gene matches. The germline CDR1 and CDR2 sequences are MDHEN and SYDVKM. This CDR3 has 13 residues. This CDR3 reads CASRTGLGRPQHF. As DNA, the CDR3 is TGTGCCAGCAGGACAGGGTTGGGACGGCCCCAGCATTTT.

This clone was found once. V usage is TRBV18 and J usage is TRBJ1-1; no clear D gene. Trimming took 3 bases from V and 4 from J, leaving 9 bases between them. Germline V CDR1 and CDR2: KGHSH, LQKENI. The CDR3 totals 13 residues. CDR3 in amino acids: CASSPSESTEAFF. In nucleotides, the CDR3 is TGTGCCAGCTCACCCTCAGAGAGCACTGAAGCTTTCTTT. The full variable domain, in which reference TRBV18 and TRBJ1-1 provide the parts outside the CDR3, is NAGVMQNPRHLVRRRGQEARLRCSPMKGHSHVYWYRQLPEEGLKFMVYLQKENIIDESGMPKERFSAEFPKEGPSILRIQQVVRGDSAAYFCASSPSESTEAFFGQGTRLTVV.

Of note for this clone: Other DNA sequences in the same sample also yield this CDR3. The CDR3 nucleotides are TGTGCCAGCTCACCTTCGACAGATACGCAGTATTTT. It specifies CASSPSTDTQYF. The chain carries TRBV18 and TRBJ2-3; D unclear. CDR3 length: 12 amino acids. Germline lookup yields CDR1 KGHSH and CDR2 LQKENI. The V gene lost 3 bases and the J gene lost 3 bases, with 4 bases spanning the gap.

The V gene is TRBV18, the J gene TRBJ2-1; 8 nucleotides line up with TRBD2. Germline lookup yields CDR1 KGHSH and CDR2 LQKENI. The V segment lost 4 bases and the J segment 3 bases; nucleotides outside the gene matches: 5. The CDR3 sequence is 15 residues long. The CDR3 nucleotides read TGTGCCAGCTCACTTTTAGCGGGGAACTACAATGAGCAGTTCTTC. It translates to CASSLLAGNYNEQFF.

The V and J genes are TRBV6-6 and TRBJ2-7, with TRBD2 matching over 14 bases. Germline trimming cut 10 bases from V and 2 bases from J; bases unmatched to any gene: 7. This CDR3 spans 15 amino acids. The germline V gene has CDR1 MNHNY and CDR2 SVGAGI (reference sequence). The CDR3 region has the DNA TGTGCCACCTCGGGACTAGCGGGAGCTCCCTACGAGCAGTACTTC. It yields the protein CATSGLAGAPYEQYF.

DNA for the CDR3: TGTGCCAGCAGCACTAAGAGTGCACTAGCGGACTACGAGCAGTACTTC. This gives the protein CASSTKSALADYEQYF. This sequence joins TRBV5-4 and TRBJ2-7; 8 bases map to TRBD2. V shed 4 bases, J shed 3 bases, and the junction held 12 bases outside the gene matches. Per the germline V gene, CDR1 is SGHNT and CDR2 is YYREEE (reference sequence). CDR3 size: 16 residues.